The clone carrying this T cell receptor (beta chain) was observed a handful of times. Antigen specificity is unknown. The germline V gene encodes CDR1 SGHKS and CDR2 YYEKEE (reference sequence). This CDR3 spans 14 amino acids. The V and J ends lost 4 bases and 4 bases, in that order; junction bases with no gene match: 6. The PCR employed 60 Vbeta primers together with 13 Jbeta primers. The table came from immunoSEQ multiplex PCR; TCRdb's copy has only in-frame clones and leaves some out. Of about 120,000 clones in the sample, 17% are singletons; the top ten hold approximately 2.6%. The data were obtained in a study of cytomegalovirus exposure and HLA in healthy donors. Study conclusions and caveats: Per published accounts, TCR beta sequences correctly predicted the HLA-A and HLA-B alleles of most subjects. The authors considered a cluster of highly shared sequence variants likely to be a sequencing artifact.

The TCR originated in a female donor in good health and CMV-seropositive. The sample taken for sequencing was PBMCs. The chain employs TRBV5-5 and TRBJ1-2; 8 positions agree with TRBD1. The CDR3 bases are TGTGCCAGCAGCAGACAGGGGTCCCTCTATGGCTACACCTTC. It codes for CASSRQGSLYGYTF.